The 4 T cell receptor beta chains reported below all come from one sample, sequenced in a study of blood T cell repertoires in COVID-19 (dated by TCRdb to about 2020). Library preparation employed the immunoSEQ multiplex PCR assay. TCRdb holds this immuneACCESS table with in-frame rearrangements only. Some clones are missing; in checked studies, unresolved V genes explain under half, and the rest has no known cause. A total of about 230,000 clones appear in this sample, 80% to 90% of them only once. The biggest ten clones account for about 4% of the sample. The sequenced sample consisted of PBMCs or T cells enriched from blood (not recorded which). The receptor set was obtained from a woman aged 25 to 45 who had been exposed to COVID-19.

The chain combines TRBV3-1 (or the pseudogene TRBV3-2) with TRBJ2-1, with 9 bases identical to TRBD2. This CDR3 is 16 amino acids long. After removal of 1 base from V and 4 bases from J, the junction contained 5 bases not matched to a gene. Germline V gives CDR1 LGHDT, CDR2 YNNKEL (reference sequence). CDR3: CASSQGVAGVYNEQFF. In nucleotides, the CDR3 is TGTGCCAGCAGCCAAGGGGTAGCGGGAGTTTACAATGAGCAGTTCTTC.

This chain connects TRBV6-1 to TRBJ2-7; 8 bases map to TRBD2. V dropped 3 bases and J dropped 1; count of bases not matched to a gene: 8. CDR1 is MNHNS and CDR2 is SASEGT in the germline V gene. The CDR3 length is 16 residues. CDR3 DNA: TGTGCCAGCAGTGACGTGAGGGTAGCGGGGTCCTACGAGCAGTACTTC. Protein sequence: CASSDVRVAGSYEQYF.

This clone was recorded once. This chain joins TRBV4-1 and TRBJ2-7; 10 bases agree with TRBD2. Germline values: CDR1 MGHRA, CDR2 YSYEKL. The CDR3 runs 15 residues. Unmatched junction bases numbered 4, after V lost 0 bases and J lost 5 bases. CDR3 sequence (DNA): TGCGCCAGCAGCCAAGAGGCTAGCGGGAGTGACGAGCAGTACTTC. Protein sequence: CASSQEASGSDEQYF.

Ten or more counts support this clone. This chain joins TRBV12-5 and TRBJ2-1; TRBD2 aligns across 8 bases. J was trimmed by 4 bases and V by 4 bases; bases with no gene match: 6. Per germline, CDR1 LGHNT and CDR2 FRNRAP. The CDR3 spans 15 residues. CDR3 sequence: CASGSRGGLYNEQFF. In nucleotides, the CDR3 is TGTGCTAGTGGTTCCCGGGGGGGCCTTTACAATGAGCAGTTCTTC.